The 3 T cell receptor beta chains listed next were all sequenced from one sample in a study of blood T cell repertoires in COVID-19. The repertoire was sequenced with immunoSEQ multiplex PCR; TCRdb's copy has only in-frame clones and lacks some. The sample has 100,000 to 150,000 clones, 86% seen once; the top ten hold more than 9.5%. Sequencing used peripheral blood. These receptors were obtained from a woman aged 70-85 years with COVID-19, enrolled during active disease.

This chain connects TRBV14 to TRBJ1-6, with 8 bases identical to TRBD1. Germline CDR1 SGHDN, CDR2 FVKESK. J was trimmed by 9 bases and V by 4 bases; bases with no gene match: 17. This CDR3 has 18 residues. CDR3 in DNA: TGTGCCAGCAGCCGGACCCGGGACAGGAGCCTTTCCGGTTCACCCCTCCACTTT. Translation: CASSRTRDRSLSGSPLHF.

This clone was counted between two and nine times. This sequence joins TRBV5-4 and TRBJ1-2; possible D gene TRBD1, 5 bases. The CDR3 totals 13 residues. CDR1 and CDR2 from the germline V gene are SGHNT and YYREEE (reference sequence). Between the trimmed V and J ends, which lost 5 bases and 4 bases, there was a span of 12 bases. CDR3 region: CASRPQGLYGYTF. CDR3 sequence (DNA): TGTGCCAGCAGGCCGCAGGGACTCTATGGCTACACCTTC.

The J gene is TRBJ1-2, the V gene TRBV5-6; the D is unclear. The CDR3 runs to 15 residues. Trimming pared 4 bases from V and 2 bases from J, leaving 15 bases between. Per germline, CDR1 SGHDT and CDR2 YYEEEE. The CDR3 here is CASSPGDGVNYGYTF. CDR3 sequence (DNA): TGTGCCAGCAGCCCGGGAGACGGGGTGAACTATGGCTACACCTTC.